One TCR beta chain is described in this entry. The method was immunoSEQ multiplex PCR; TCRdb's version includes in-frame clones alone and lacks a portion of them. Among roughly 68,000 clones listed, under 85% were seen once. The data are from a study of control samples from healthy donors and cancer patients. Trimming took 5 bases from V and 4 from J, leaving 11 bases between them. The CDR3 has 13 amino acids. Germline lookup yields CDR1 LNHDA and CDR2 SQIVND (reference sequence). The chain joins TRBV19 to TRBJ1-1; no reliable D call. The sample comprised blood. This TCR was recovered from a man between 60 and 75 years old in good health. This chain's CDR3 is CASSYSTGTEAFF. CDR3 in DNA: TGTGCCAGTAGTTATAGTACGGGCACTGAAGCTTTCTTT.